This T cell receptor (beta chain) was retrieved from a study of blood T cells in healthy people across ages. Study outcomes and limitations: Relative to aged donors, long-lived donors carried more naive CD4+ cells and displayed higher diversity.

Donor samples were obtained from healthy Caucasian individuals from Russia, aged 6 to 90. A sample-barcoded 5' primer and a J-beta primer mix were used in a second PCR of roughly 6 to 11 cycles. A template-switch adaptor with 12 random nucleotides tagged each cDNA molecule. From each sample, at least 2.5 million paired-end reads containing CDR3 were obtained. In TCRdb, the 5' RACE reads were re-called with MiXCR into one record per CDR3 protein. In the table there are over a million distinct CDR3 sequences, 42% of which are singletons. Concerning this clonotype: What it recognizes is unknown.

V dropped 5 bases and J dropped 2 bases, with 12 bases sitting between them. CDR3 size: 13 residues. Germline V gives CDR1 DFQATT, CDR2 SNEGSKA (reference sequence). This sequence was found in a woman aged 18 to 35 in good health. The sequenced sample consisted of blood. V and J are TRBV20-1 and TRBJ1-2, with unresolved D. CDR3 nucleotide sequence: TGCAGTGCTGTTACGGACGGGAACTATGGCTACACCTTC. Translating it yields CSAVTDGNYGYTF.